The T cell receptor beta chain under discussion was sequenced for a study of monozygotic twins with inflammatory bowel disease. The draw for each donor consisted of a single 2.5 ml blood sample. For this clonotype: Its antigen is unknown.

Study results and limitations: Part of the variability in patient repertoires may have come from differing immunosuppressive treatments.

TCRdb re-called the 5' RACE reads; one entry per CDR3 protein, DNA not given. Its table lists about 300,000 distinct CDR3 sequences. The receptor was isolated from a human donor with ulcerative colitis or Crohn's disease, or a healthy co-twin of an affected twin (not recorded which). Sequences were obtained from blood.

This CDR3 reads CASSLAGANVLTF. The chain uses TRBV28 and TRBJ2-6. The CDR3 sequence is 13 residues long. CDR1 MDHEN and CDR2 SYDVKM come from the germline V gene.